This TCR beta chain came from a study of blood T cell repertoires in COVID-19. Study overall: Some COVID-19 samples were acute and others convalescent; all came from the United States, Italy and Spain. Nucleic acid was either cDNA or gDNA, and it came from T cells, B-cell-depleted T cells, or PBMCs.

CDR3 length: 16 residues. Germline V lookup: CDR1 MNHEY, CDR2 SVGEGT. The V gene end was trimmed by 5 bases and the J gene end by 6 bases; junction bases not matched to a gene: 9. Under the authors' procedure: Amplified reference gene primers provided the basis for estimating nucleated cell counts. Here immunoSEQ multiplex PCR was the method, and the copy in TCRdb shows in-frame clones only, minus some. For V, J and clone size, that table is used; D and trimming come from the DNA. Of more than 150,000 clones in the sample, approximately 80% are singletons; the top ten hold approximately 9.4%. The chain joins TRBV6-2 or TRBV6-3 to TRBJ2-7; 14 bases are a match to TRBD2. The sequencing sample was made of peripheral blood. This TCR derives from a woman aged 50 to 60 with acute or convalescent COVID-19. CDR3 sequence reads: CASSHQPGTSGGEQYF. The CDR3, as DNA: TGTGCCAGCAGTCACCAGCCAGGGACTAGCGGGGGCGAGCAGTACTTC.